Listed here is a single T cell receptor (beta chain). This specimen belongs to a study of T cell changes during pregnancy in multiple sclerosis. Sequencing used immunoSEQ multiplex PCR; TCRdb keeps in-frame clones, though not all of them. The table lists under 50,000 clones, about 90% of them singletons, with under 0.7% in the top ten. The germline gives CDR1 SNHLY, CDR2 FYNNEI. The CDR3 runs 17 residues. V lost 6 bases, J lost 7 bases, and 15 bases stayed unmatched. The chain has TRBV2 and TRBJ2-2, with 9 nucleotides matching TRBD1. The receptor comes from a female donor with multiple sclerosis, enrolled in a pregnancy study. The sample here was CD4+ T cells from peripheral blood mononuclear cells, taken before pregnancy. The CDR3 bases are TGTGCCAGCAGCCAACAGGGGGCGGGGGAAGTGGACGGGGAGCTGTTTTTT. Translation: CASSQQGAGEVDGELFF.